The rows below give T cell receptor beta chains drawn from one sample of a study of blood T cell repertoires in COVID-19. Assay used: immunoSEQ multiplex PCR; TCRdb lists only in-frame clones, some missing. The data show some 350,000 clones, with 87% seen just once and approximately 5% held by the top ten. Sequencing was done on a sample of PBMCs or T cells enriched from blood (not recorded which). These TCRs come from a woman in her twenties or thirties who had recovered from COVID-19. The CDR3 runs from the conserved cysteine through the conserved F or W. Each record gives: J gene, D gene, clone size, V gene, CDR3 DNA, CDR3 protein. D genes are given only for firm matches. Size tells how often a clone was seen (once, few, many) or the class of an expanded clone, and some rows leave it out.

TRBJ2-7,NA,once,TRBV20-1,TGCAGTGCTAGTCGCAGGGCATGGTACGAGCAGTACTTC,CSASRRAWYEQYF
TRBJ2-1,TRBD1,NA,TRBV28,TGTGCCAGCAGGGGGGGACAGGGGGCTTACAATGAGCAGTTCTTC,CASRGGQGAYNEQFF
TRBJ1-2,TRBD1,NA,TRBV4-1,TGCGCCAGCAGCCAAGTCCGGCAGGGGGCCCTATACTATGGCTACACCTTC,CASSQVRQGALYYGYTF
TRBJ1-2,NA,NA,TRBV19,TGTGCCAGTAGTACCCACAGGATCGGAGGCTACACCTTC,CASSTHRIGGYTF
TRBJ1-1,NA,NA,TRBV11-3,TGTGCCAGCAGCTTGGACAGATTCACTGAAGCTTTCTTT,CASSLDRFTEAFF
TRBJ2-2,TRBD1,NA,TRBV5-1,TGCGCCAGCAGCTTGGCTCCGGGACAGGGGTACACCGGGGAGCTGTTTTTT,CASSLAPGQGYTGELFF
TRBJ1-2,TRBD1,NA,TRBV19,TGTGCCAGTAGTCCTAGACAGGGCTATGGCTACACCTTC,CASSPRQGYGYTF
TRBJ1-3,NA,once,TRBV18,TGTGCCAGCTCTCCGACACCTATCTCTGGAAACACCATATATTTT,CASSPTPISGNTIYF
TRBJ2-1,TRBD1,NA,TRBV10-3,TGTGCCATCGGACAGGGTGGGAATGAGCAGTTCTTC,CAIGQGGNEQFF
TRBJ1-2,TRBD1,NA,TRBV18,TGTGCCAGCTCACCAAGTACAGGGGACTATGGCTACACCTTC,CASSPSTGDYGYTF
TRBJ1-6,NA,NA,TRBV5-1,TGCGCCAGCAGCGCTCAGGGTAGCTCACCCCTCCACTTT,CASSAQGSSPLHF
TRBJ1-5,TRBD1,NA,TRBV19,TGTGCCAGTAGTATGGGGACAGACAATCAGCCCCAGCATTTT,CASSMGTDNQPQHF
TRBJ1-2,TRBD1,NA,TRBV5-1,TGCGCCAGCAGCTTGGATCCGGACAGGGCGTTTAACTATGGCTACACCTTC,CASSLDPDRAFNYGYTF
TRBJ1-2,TRBD1,few,TRBV3-1/TRBV3-2,TGTGCCAGAACAGGGGGCTATGGCTACACCTTC,CARTGGYGYTF
TRBJ2-3,NA,NA,TRBV2,TGTGCCAGAGCAGGGGGGGATACGCAGTATTTT,CARAGGDTQYF
TRBJ1-1,TRBD1,NA,TRBV6-5,TGTGCCAGCAGGGCAGGGGGCCTTGGGAACACTGAAGCTTTCTTT,CASRAGGLGNTEAFF
TRBJ2-3,TRBD2,NA,TRBV5-1,TGCGCCAGCAGCCCACGAGGTGGGCGGGGGGGCCGTAGCGTAGATACGCAGTATTTT,CASSPRGGRGGRSVDTQYF
TRBJ1-1,TRBD1,NA,TRBV12-3/TRBV12-4,TGTGCCAGCAGTAGCGACAGGGGCACTGAAGCTTTCTTT,CASSSDRGTEAFF
TRBJ1-5,NA,NA,TRBV6-5,TGTGCCAGCAGTTACTCGAGAGGCAGCCCAAATCAGCCCCAGCATTTT,CASSYSRGSPNQPQHF
TRBJ1-1,TRBD1,NA,TRBV5-1,TGCGCCAGCAGCGCGGGACAGGGTTTGAACACTGAAGCTTTCTTT,CASSAGQGLNTEAFF
TRBJ1-1,TRBD1,NA,TRBV4-1,TGCGCCAGCAGCTGGGGACAGGGGAACACTGAAGCTTTCTTT,CASSWGQGNTEAFF
TRBJ1-2,NA,NA,TRBV6-2/TRBV6-3,TGTGCCAGCAGTTACGGTCGGTATGGCTACACCTTC,CASSYGRYGYTF
TRBJ2-1,TRBD2,NA,TRBV19,TGTGCCAGTAGGTCTCCCGGGGGGACGGTCAATGAGCAGTTCTTC,CASRSPGGTVNEQFF
TRBJ1-5,NA,NA,TRBV4-2,TGTGCCAGCAGCCAAGGCCCAGGGCTCCAGCATTTT,CASSQGPGLQHF
TRBJ1-2,TRBD1,NA,TRBV27,TGTGCCAGCAGTTCTTCTCGGACAGGGGGGGGCTACACCTTC,CASSSSRTGGGYTF
TRBJ2-3,NA,once,TRBV11-2,TGTGCCAGCAGCCGTAACCTAGCGAGCTCAGATACGCAGTATTTT,CASSRNLASSDTQYF
TRBJ2-5,NA,NA,TRBV10-3,TGTGCCATCAGTGAAACGGAGGGGGAGACCCAGTACTTC,CAISETEGETQYF
TRBJ1-5,NA,NA,TRBV4-1,TGCGCCAGCAGCCAAGACGGGGGACGCAATCAGCCCCAGCATTTT,CASSQDGGRNQPQHF
TRBJ2-1,NA,NA,TRBV24-1,TGTGCCACCAGTGATTCGTTCAGTGAGCAGTTCTTC,CATSDSFSEQFF
TRBJ2-7,NA,NA,TRBV3-1/TRBV3-2,TGTGCCAGCAGCCAAGGCAGGGCTGGTGAGCAGTACTTC,CASSQGRAGEQYF
TRBJ2-7,NA,NA,TRBV7-2,TGTGCCAGCAGCCACTCCTACGAGCAGTACTTC,CASSHSYEQYF
TRBJ1-6,NA,few,TRBV7-3,TGTGCCAGCAGCTTACAAGATGGACCGCGGGAACCCCTCCACTTT,CASSLQDGPREPLHF
TRBJ1-5,NA,NA,TRBV7-2,TGTGCCAGCAGCTCCGAAGGTGGGCGGCCCCAGCATTTT,CASSSEGGRPQHF
TRBJ2-7,NA,NA,TRBV7-9,TGTGCCAGCAGCCGGACAGAGGGCTACGAGCAGTACTTC,CASSRTEGYEQYF
TRBJ1-1,NA,NA,TRBV10-3,TGTGCCATCAGAGCTAACACTGAAGCTTTCTTT,CAIRANTEAFF
TRBJ2-1,NA,NA,TRBV12-3/TRBV12-4,TGTGCCAGCAGCGGGGAGGTGCAGTTCTTC,CASSGEVQFF
TRBJ1-2,TRBD1,NA,TRBV6-5,TGTGCCAGCAGTCCACAGGGGAGGTATGGCTACACCTTC,CASSPQGRYGYTF
TRBJ2-2,NA,NA,TRBV20-1,TGCAGTGCTAGTCTGGCTGCCCTGAACACCGGGGAGCTGTTTTTT,CSASLAALNTGELFF
TRBJ2-3,TRBD2,NA,TRBV5-4,TGTGCCAGCAGCTTGGCCTCTCTAGCGGGGGGGCTGGATACGCAGTATTTT,CASSLASLAGGLDTQYF
TRBJ2-7,NA,NA,TRBV18,TGTGCCAGCTCCCTGGAGGGGTCCACCTCCTACGAGCAGTACTTC,CASSLEGSTSYEQYF
TRBJ1-2,NA,NA,TRBV7-2,TGTGCCAGCAGCTTTTACAGGGTAAACTATGGCTACACCTTC,CASSFYRVNYGYTF
TRBJ2-2,NA,NA,TRBV5-4,TGTGCCAGCAGCTTGGTCGCAGGGGCCACCGGGGAGCTGTTTTTT,CASSLVAGATGELFF
TRBJ2-1,NA,NA,TRBV11-3,TGTGCCAGCAGCCCTCCGAGTCCCTACAATGAGCAGTTCTTC,CASSPPSPYNEQFF
TRBJ1-2,NA,few,TRBV29-1,TGCAGCGTTGCGGGGACTTCCTATGGCTACACCTTC,CSVAGTSYGYTF
TRBJ1-1,NA,few,TRBV6-5,TGTGGCTCGACAGATCAGTTGAACACTGAAGCTTTCTTT,CGSTDQLNTEAFF
TRBJ2-3,TRBD2,NA,TRBV4-1,TGCGCCAGCAGCCCCGGGACTAGCGGGGGGTATGGCGATACGCAGTATTTT,CASSPGTSGGYGDTQYF
TRBJ1-2,NA,NA,TRBV27,TGTGCCAGCAGTCCCCGGGGTGTCGGTGGCTACACCTTC,CASSPRGVGGYTF
TRBJ1-2,TRBD1,NA,TRBV5-1,TGCGCCAGCAGTCCGGTACAGACAGGGTCCGCTAACTATGGCTACACCTTC,CASSPVQTGSANYGYTF
TRBJ1-2,TRBD1,NA,TRBV5-4,TGTGCCAGCAGCCTGGGACAGGGGTCCTATGGCTACACCTTC,CASSLGQGSYGYTF
TRBJ1-5,NA,NA,TRBV7-3,TGTGCCAGCAGCAGAGACAGGAATCAGCCCCAGCATTTT,CASSRDRNQPQHF
TRBJ2-5,NA,NA,TRBV12-3/TRBV12-4,TGTGCCAGCAGTTCGACTTCTCAAGAGACCCAGTACTTC,CASSSTSQETQYF
TRBJ1-2,NA,NA,TRBV4-1,TGCGCCAGCAGCCAAGATCTTGAGACAGACTATGGCTACACCTTC,CASSQDLETDYGYTF
TRBJ2-3,TRBD2,few,TRBV6-5,TGTGCCAGCAGTTTAACAGCGGGGGACACAGATACGCAGTATTTT,CASSLTAGDTDTQYF
TRBJ2-1,TRBD1,NA,TRBV29-1,TGCAGCGTTGAAGTGGTCAGGGGGCCCGGGGATGAGCAGTTCTTC,CSVEVVRGPGDEQFF
TRBJ1-2,TRBD1,NA,TRBV19,TGTGCCACCACGAGGGGGCAAGCCTATGGCTACACCTTC,CATTRGQAYGYTF
TRBJ2-1,TRBD1,NA,TRBV2,TGTGCCAGCAGTGAAGAGACAGGGACCTACAATGAGCAGTTCTTC,CASSEETGTYNEQFF
TRBJ1-1,NA,NA,TRBV18,TGTGCCAGCTCACCGGGGGGGTCGAACACTGAAGCTTTCTTT,CASSPGGSNTEAFF
TRBJ2-2,NA,NA,TRBV3-1/TRBV3-2,TGTGCCAGCAGCCAAAGCTCCTTTGGTGGGGAGCGAGGCACCGGGGAGCTGTTTTTT,CASSQSSFGGERGTGELFF
TRBJ1-6,NA,once,TRBV19,TGTGCCAGTAGCACTATCAGCTCCTATAATTCACCCCTCCACTTT,CASSTISSYNSPLHF